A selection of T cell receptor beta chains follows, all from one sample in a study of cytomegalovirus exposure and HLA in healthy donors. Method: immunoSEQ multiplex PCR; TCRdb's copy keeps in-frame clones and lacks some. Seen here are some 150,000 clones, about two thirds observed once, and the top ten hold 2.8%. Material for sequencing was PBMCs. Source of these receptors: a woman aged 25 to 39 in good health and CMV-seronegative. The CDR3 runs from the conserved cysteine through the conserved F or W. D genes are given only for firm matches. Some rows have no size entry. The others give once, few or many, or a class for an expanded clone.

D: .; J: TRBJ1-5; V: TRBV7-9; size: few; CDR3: CASSLGPSGQPQHF; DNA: TGTGCCAGCAGCTTAGGACCGAGCGGTCAGCCCCAGCATTTT
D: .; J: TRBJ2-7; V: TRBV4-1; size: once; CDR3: CASSQFPNYEQYF; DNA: TGCGCCAGCAGCCAATTTCCCAACTACGAGCAGTACTTC
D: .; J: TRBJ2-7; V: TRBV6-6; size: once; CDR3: CASSYSSATRDEQYF; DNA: TGTGCCAGCAGTTACTCATCGGCAACACGGGACGAGCAGTACTTC
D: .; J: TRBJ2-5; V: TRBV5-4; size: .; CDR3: CASSSGQSQETQYF; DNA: TGTGCCAGCAGCTCCGGACAGTCACAAGAGACCCAGTACTTC
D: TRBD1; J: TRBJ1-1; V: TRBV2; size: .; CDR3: CASRDRTEAFF; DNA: TGTGCCAGCCGGGACAGAACAGAAGCTTTCTTT
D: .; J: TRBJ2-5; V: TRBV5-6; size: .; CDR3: CASSLVIQGKETQYF; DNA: TGTGCCAGCAGCTTGGTAATTCAGGGAAAAGAGACCCAGTACTTC
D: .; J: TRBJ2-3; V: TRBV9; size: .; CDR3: CASSSLAGSTDTQYF; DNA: TGTGCCAGCAGCTCTCTAGCAGGCAGCACAGATACGCAGTATTTT
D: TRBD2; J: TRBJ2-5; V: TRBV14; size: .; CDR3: CASSDLGLAGGWETQYF; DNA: TGTGCCAGCAGCGACCTTGGACTAGCGGGAGGATGGGAGACCCAGTACTTC
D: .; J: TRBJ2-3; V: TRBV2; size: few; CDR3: CASTSERSSTDTQYF; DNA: TGTGCCAGCACGTCTGAGAGGTCGAGCACAGATACGCAGTATTTT
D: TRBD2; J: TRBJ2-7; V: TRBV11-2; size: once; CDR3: CASSPGLAGYVYEQYF; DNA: TGTGCCAGCAGCCCGGGACTAGCGGGATACGTCTACGAGCAGTACTTC
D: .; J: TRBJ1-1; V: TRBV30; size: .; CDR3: CAWSSGEKWVGTEAFF; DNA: TGTGCCTGGAGTTCGGGGGAGAAATGGGTCGGTACTGAAGCTTTCTTT
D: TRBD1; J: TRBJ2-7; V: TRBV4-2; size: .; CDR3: CASSYAGTGAAYEQYF; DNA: TGTGCCAGCAGCTACGCCGGGACAGGGGCAGCCTACGAGCAGTACTTC
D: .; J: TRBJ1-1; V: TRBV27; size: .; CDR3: CASSIDLRGEAFF; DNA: TGTGCCAGCAGTATAGACCTTAGGGGTGAAGCTTTCTTT
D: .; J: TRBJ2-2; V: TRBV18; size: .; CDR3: CASSQSRGSMAGELFF; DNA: TGTGCCAGCTCACAGTCCAGGGGCTCAATGGCCGGGGAGCTGTTTTTT
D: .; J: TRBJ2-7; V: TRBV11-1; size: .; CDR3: CASSYREHYEQYF; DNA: TGTGCCAGCAGCTACCGGGAACACTACGAGCAGTACTTC
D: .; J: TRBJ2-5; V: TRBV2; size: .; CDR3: CASRQGGQETQYF; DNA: TGTGCCAGCAGGCAGGGAGGACAAGAGACCCAGTACTTC
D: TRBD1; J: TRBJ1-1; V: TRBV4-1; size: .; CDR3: CASSHSRTGGTAAFF; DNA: TGCGCCAGCAGCCACTCCCGGACAGGGGGCACGGCAGCTTTCTTT
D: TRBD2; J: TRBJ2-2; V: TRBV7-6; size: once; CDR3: CASSLLPGGNTGELFF; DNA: TGTGCCAGCAGCTTATTGCCGGGGGGGAACACCGGGGAGCTGTTTTTT
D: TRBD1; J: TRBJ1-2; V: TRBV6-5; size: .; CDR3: CASSESGGASGYTF; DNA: TGTGCCAGCAGTGAGTCAGGGGGCGCGAGTGGCTACACCTTC
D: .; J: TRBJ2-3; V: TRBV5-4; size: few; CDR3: CASSLDSGRTDTQYF; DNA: TGTGCCAGCAGCTTGGATAGCGGTCGCACAGATACGCAGTATTTT
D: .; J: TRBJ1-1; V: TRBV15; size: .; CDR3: CATENGERTEAFF; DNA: TGTGCCACCGAAAACGGAGAACGGACTGAAGCTTTCTTT
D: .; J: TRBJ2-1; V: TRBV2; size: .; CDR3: CASSEAIRGYYNEQFF; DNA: TGTGCCAGCAGTGAAGCGATACGGGGTTACTACAATGAGCAGTTCTTC
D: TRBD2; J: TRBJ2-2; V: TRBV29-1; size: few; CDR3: CSVAGGRYTGELFF; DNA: TGCAGCGTTGCCGGCGGGAGATACACCGGGGAGCTGTTTTTT
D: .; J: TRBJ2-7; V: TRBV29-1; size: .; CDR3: CSVGQYGEQYF; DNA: TGCAGCGTCGGACAGTACGGCGAGCAGTACTTC
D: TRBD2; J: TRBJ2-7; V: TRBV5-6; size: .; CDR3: CASSLSLAGGTLEQYF; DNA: TGTGCCAGCAGCTTGTCCTTAGCGGGGGGGACTCTCGAGCAGTACTTC
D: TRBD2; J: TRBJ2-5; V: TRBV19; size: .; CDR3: CASSETGGGETQYF; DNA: TGTGCCAGTAGTGAGACGGGGGGAGGAGAGACCCAGTACTTC
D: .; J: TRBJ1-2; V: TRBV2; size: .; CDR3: CASSEGWFGGLDGYTF; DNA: TGTGCCAGCAGTGAAGGGTGGTTCGGGGGGCTGGATGGCTACACCTTC
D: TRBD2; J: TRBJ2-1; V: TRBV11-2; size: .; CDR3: CASSQGAGGFYNEQFF; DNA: TGTGCCAGCAGTCAAGGGGCGGGAGGATTCTACAATGAGCAGTTCTTC
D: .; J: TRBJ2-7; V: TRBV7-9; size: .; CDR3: CASSSTGYEQYF; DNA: TGTGCCAGCAGCTCAACAGGTTACGAGCAGTACTTC
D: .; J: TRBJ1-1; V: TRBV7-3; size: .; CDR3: CASSLGHPGAEAFF; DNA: TGTGCCAGCAGCTTAGGCCACCCGGGGGCTGAAGCTTTCTTT
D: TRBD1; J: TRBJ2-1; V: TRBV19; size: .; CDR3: CASSKRQGYNEQFF; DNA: TGTGCCAGTAGTAAGAGACAGGGTTACAATGAGCAGTTCTTC
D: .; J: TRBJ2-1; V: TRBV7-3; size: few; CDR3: CASSLIGVRGEQFF; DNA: TGTGCCAGCAGCTTAATTGGGGTACGCGGGGAGCAGTTCTTC
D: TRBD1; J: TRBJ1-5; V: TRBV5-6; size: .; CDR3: CASSPRDRPYQPQHF; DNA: TGTGCCAGCAGCCCCCGGGACAGGCCTTATCAGCCCCAGCATTTT
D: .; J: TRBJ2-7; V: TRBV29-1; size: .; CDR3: CSVGGSSYEQYF; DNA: TGCAGCGTCGGCGGAAGCTCCTACGAGCAGTACTTC
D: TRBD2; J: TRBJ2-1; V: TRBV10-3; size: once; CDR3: CAISQAGTSDGEQFF; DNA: TGTGCCATCAGTCAAGCCGGGACTAGCGACGGTGAGCAGTTCTTC
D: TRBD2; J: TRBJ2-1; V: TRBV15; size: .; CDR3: CATSRMATSGSYNEQFF; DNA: TGTGCCACCAGCCGAATGGCGACTAGCGGCTCCTACAATGAGCAGTTCTTC
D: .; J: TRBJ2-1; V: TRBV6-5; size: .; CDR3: CASSPTGINEQFF; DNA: TGTGCCAGCAGCCCCACAGGGATAAATGAGCAGTTCTTC
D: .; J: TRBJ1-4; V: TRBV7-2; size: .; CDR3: CASSPFEGGEKLFF; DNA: TGTGCCAGCAGCCCGTTCGAGGGTGGGGAAAAACTGTTTTTT
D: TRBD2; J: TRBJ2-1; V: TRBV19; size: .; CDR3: CASMAGVRNEQFF; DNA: TGTGCCAGTATGGCGGGAGTGAGGAATGAGCAGTTCTTC
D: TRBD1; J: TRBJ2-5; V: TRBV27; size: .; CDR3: CASNRQGSETQYF; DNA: TGTGCCAGCAACCGACAGGGGTCAGAGACCCAGTACTTC
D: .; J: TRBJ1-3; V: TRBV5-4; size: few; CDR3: CASSLDSHSGNTIYF; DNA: TGTGCCAGCAGCTTGGACAGCCATTCTGGAAACACCATATATTTT
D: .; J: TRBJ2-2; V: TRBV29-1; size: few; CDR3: CSVAAANTGELFF; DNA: TGCAGCGTGGCGGCGGCGAACACCGGGGAGCTGTTTTTT
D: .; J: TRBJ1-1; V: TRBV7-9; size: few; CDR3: CSSSFSGAVSEAFF; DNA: TGTTCCAGCAGCTTTTCAGGGGCAGTTTCTGAAGCTTTCTTT
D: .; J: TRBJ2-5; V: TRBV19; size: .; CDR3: CASSIQGGIQETQYF; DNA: TGTGCCAGTAGTATTCAGGGTGGGATCCAAGAGACCCAGTACTTC
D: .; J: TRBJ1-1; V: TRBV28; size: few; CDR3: CASRLSTEAFF; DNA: TGTGCCAGCAGACTTAGCACTGAAGCTTTCTTT
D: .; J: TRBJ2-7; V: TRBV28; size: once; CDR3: CASTGHHCEQYF; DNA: TGTGCCAGCACGGGACACCATTGCGAGCAGTACTTC
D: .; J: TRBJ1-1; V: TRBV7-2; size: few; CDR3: CASSPPLSGMSTEAFF; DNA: TGTGCCAGCAGCCCTCCCCTCTCAGGGATGAGCACTGAAGCTTTCTTT
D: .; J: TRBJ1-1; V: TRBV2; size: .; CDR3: CATDSIMNTEAFF; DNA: TGTGCCACTGACAGTATCATGAACACTGAAGCTTTCTTT
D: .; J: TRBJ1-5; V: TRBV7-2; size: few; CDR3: CASSLRTAMVQPQHF; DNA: TGTGCCAGCAGCTTAAGGACAGCCATGGTTCAGCCCCAGCATTTT
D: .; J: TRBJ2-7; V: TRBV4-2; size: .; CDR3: CASSPLTGASDEQYF; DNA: TGTGCCAGCAGCCCCTTAACGGGAGCCTCCGACGAGCAGTACTTC